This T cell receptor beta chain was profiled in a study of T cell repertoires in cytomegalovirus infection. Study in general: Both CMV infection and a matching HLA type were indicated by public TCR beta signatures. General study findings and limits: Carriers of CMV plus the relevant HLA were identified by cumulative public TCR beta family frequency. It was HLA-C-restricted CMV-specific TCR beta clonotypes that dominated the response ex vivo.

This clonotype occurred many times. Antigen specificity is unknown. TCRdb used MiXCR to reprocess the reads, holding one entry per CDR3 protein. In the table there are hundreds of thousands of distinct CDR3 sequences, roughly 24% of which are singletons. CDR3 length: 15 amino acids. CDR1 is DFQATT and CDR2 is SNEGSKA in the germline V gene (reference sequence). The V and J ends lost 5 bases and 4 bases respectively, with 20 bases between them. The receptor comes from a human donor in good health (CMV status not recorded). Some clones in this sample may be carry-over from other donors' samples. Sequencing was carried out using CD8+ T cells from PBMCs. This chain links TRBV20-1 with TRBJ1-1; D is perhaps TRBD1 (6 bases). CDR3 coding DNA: TGCAGTGCTCCCAAGGGAAACAGGGAGGGCACTGAAGCTTTCTTT. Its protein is CSAPKGNREGTEAFF.